This T cell receptor (beta chain) was recovered during a study of OX40 agonist ivuxolimab in advanced cancers. Study information: Three individuals attained partial responses, comprising one hepatocellular carcinoma case and two cutaneous melanoma cases.

The protocol was immunoSEQ multiplex PCR, while the TCRdb copy is restricted to in-frame clones and leaves out a portion. The data hold about 97,000 clones, with 86% observed a single time. Per germline, CDR1 LNHDA and CDR2 SQIVND (reference sequence). The CDR3 is made up of 15 amino acids. The V gene lost 4 bases and the J gene lost 4 bases, with 16 bases spanning the gap. This rearrangement joins TRBV19 to TRBJ1-2, with no clear D. The sample in question was CD4+ or CD8+ T cells sorted from blood, obtained in a trial of the OX40 agonist ivuxolimab. The source of this sequence is an adult with an advanced solid tumor such as melanoma, head and neck, liver or kidney cancer. DNA of the CDR3: TGTGCCAGTAGTAGACCCTCCGGGAGGTCCTATGGCTACACCTTC. It encodes CASSRPSGRSYGYTF.